These 10 T cell receptor beta chains were sequenced from one sample in a study of T cell clusters in autoimmune cytopenias. TRB rearrangements were amplified by touch-down multiplex PCR with mixed TRB-A/B primers. TCRdb re-called the multiplex PCR reads; every CDR3 protein appears as one record, without DNA. Recorded for this sample: 3,400 or so distinct CDR3 sequences. TRB amplification used roughly 250 ng of peripheral blood genomic DNA. The source material was peripheral blood. All receptors come from a human donor with an autoimmune cytopenia or autoimmune hepatitis (not recorded which).

This clonotype is labeled medium-sized based on frequency. The V gene is TRBV27, the J gene TRBJ1-2; TCRdb outputs TRBD1, but without DNA this stays unchecked. The CDR3 sequence is 14 residues long. In germline, CDR1 is MNHEY, CDR2 SMNVEV (reference sequence). Here the CDR3 reads CASSWGQSNYGYTF.

The rearrangement links TRBV4-1 to TRBJ2-3; TCRdb reports TRBD2, a call that lacks DNA to check it against. The CDR3 has 16 residues. Germline loops: CDR1 MGHRA, CDR2 YSYEKL. The CDR3 is CASSHLSGGITDTQYF.

This clonotype is labeled medium-sized based on frequency. J is TRBJ1-6 and V is TRBV18; TCRdb lists TRBD1, though no DNA is available to test this call. Germline values: CDR1 KGHSH, CDR2 LQKENI. This CDR3 region has 15 residues. The CDR3 sequence is CASSPSTGLNSPLHF. Full variable domain (remainder filled in from reference TRBV18 and TRBJ1-6): NAGVMQNPRHLVRRRGQEARLRCSPMKGHSHVYWYRQLPEEGLKFMVYLQKENIIDESGMPKERFSAEFPKEGPSILRIQQVVRGDSAAYFCASSPSTGLNSPLHFGNGTRLTVT.

By frequency, this clonotype registers medium-sized. This chain joins TRBV12-3 or TRBV12-4 and TRBJ2-3; there is no DNA to check the TCRdb D call of TRBD1. The CDR3 loop spans 16 amino acids. CDR3 sequence: CASSLALLQGADTQYF.

This clonotype is identified as medium-sized (0.01 to 0.1%) from frequency. The chain couples TRBV5-1 to TRBJ2-2; TCRdb's assignment of TRBD1 cannot be checked, as there is no DNA. CDR3 length equals 17 residues. Germline V lookup: CDR1 SGHRS, CDR2 YFSETQ. This chain's CDR3 is CASSFDATGVDTGELFF.

This clonotype is medium-sized (0.01 to 0.1%) by frequency. This chain joins TRBV19 and TRBJ1-2; TCRdb's D gene call, TRBD1, goes unchecked for lack of DNA. The CDR3 covers 14 residues. Per the germline V gene, CDR1 is LNHDA and CDR2 is SQIVND (reference sequence). CDR3 residues: CASSRDRVAYGYTF.

The rearrangement links TRBV7-9 to TRBJ2-3; TCRdb names TRBD2, which stays unverified in the absence of DNA. CDR1 SEHNR and CDR2 FQNEAQ come from the germline V gene (reference sequence). The CDR3 length is 17 residues. The CDR3 loop reads CASSLGLAGVSADTQYF.

Considering frequency, this clonotype is medium-sized. The chain couples TRBV27 to TRBJ2-5; TCRdb reports TRBD1, a call that lacks DNA to check it against. The germline gives CDR1 MNHEY, CDR2 SMNVEV (reference sequence). The CDR3 extends over 15 amino acids. This CDR3 reads CASSSRQGPSETQYF.

This rearrangement joins TRBV5-1 to TRBJ1-2; the D gene TCRdb calls, TRBD1, cannot be checked with no DNA. The germline V gene encodes CDR1 SGHRS and CDR2 YFSETQ. The length of the CDR3 is 12 residues. The CDR3 loop is CASSTGTIYYTF. Looking up the rest from reference TRBV5-1 and TRBJ1-2 gives the full variable domain: KAGVTQTPRYLIKTRGQQVTLSCSPISGHRSVSWYQQTPGQGLQFLFEYFSETQRNKGNFPGRFSGRQFSNSRSEMNVSTLELGDSALYLCASSTGTIYYTFGSGTRLTVV.

Judged by frequency, this clonotype is medium-sized. The V call is TRBV6-5, the J call TRBJ1-1. Germline lookup yields CDR1 MNHEY and CDR2 SVGAGI. The CDR3 covers 13 residues. The CDR3 sequence: CASSQGRNGGAFF.